This TCR beta chain was documented in a study of cytomegalovirus exposure and HLA in healthy donors. This cohort consisted of healthy bone marrow donors. The PCR employed 60 Vbeta primers together with 13 Jbeta primers. Generated by immunoSEQ multiplex PCR, the TCRdb table keeps only in-frame clones and is missing some. The table shows roughly 140,000 clones, with around 80% occurring only once. The ends were cut back, 0 bases at V and 0 bases at J, with 10 bases in the middle. CDR3 length: 15 residues. CDR1 and CDR2 from the germline V gene are SGHRS and YFSETQ. This clone was found a few times. Sequenced material: PBMCs. This sequence originates from a man aged 25-40 years in good health and CMV-seropositive. The V gene is TRBV5-1, the J gene TRBJ2-7; the D gene is possibly TRBD1 (6 bases). CDR3 sequence: CASSLGQGISYEQYF. The CDR3 nucleotides are TGCGCCAGCAGCTTGGGCCAGGGGATCTCCTACGAGCAGTACTTC.